One and the same sample provided the 24 T cell receptor beta chains below, sequenced in a study of PD-L1 blockade in urothelial cancer. Measured with immunoSEQ multiplex PCR; TCRdb has only the in-frame clones, and not every one. The data contain 23,000 or so clones, around 82% of them singletons. As to time point: peripheral blood 6 weeks after treatment start. Sample: PBMCs, taken around atezolizumab (anti-PD-L1) treatment. Every receptor here comes from a man in his 70s with urothelial cancer.

The rearrangement uses TRBV18 and TRBJ1-2; D is uncertain. The CDR3 extends over 15 amino acids. The V end was cut by 4 bases, the J end by 0 bases, with 12 bases between. Germline CDR1 is KGHSH and CDR2 is LQKENI. The CDR3: CASSRGQTPNYGYTF. The CDR3 region has the DNA TGTGCCAGCTCACGAGGCCAGACCCCTAACTATGGCTACACCTTC. The full variable domain, with the rest looked up from reference TRBV18 and TRBJ1-2, is NAGVMQNPRHLVRRRGQEARLRCSPMKGHSHVYWYRQLPEEGLKFMVYLQKENIIDESGMPKERFSAEFPKEGPSILRIQQVVRGDSAAYFCASSRGQTPNYGYTFGSGTRLTVV.

V and J are TRBV5-1 and TRBJ2-7, with D unclear. Germline V gene sequence: CDR1 SGHRS, CDR2 YFSETQ. Between the trimmed V and J ends, which lost 2 bases and 1 base, there was a span of 7 bases. The length of the CDR3 is 13 residues. CDR3 region: CASSFARSYEQYF. The CDR3 bases are TGCGCCAGCAGCTTTGCCAGATCCTACGAGCAGTACTTC.

The table lists this clone with a few counts. The V gene is TRBV5-1, the J gene TRBJ1-1, with TRBD1 identical over 9 bases. This CDR3 spans 14 amino acids. Germline V gene lookup returns CDR1 SGHRS and CDR2 YFSETQ. V was clipped by 4 bases and J by 4 bases; unmatched bases: 5. CDR3 protein: CASSARTGVTEAFF. The DNA of the CDR3 is TGCGCCAGCAGCGCCAGGACAGGGGTCACTGAAGCTTTCTTT.

The chain is built from TRBV30 and TRBJ1-2; D remains unclear. Trimming took off 1 base at V and 3 bases at J, with 6 bases between the two ends. Germline CDR1 reads GTSNPN; CDR2 reads SVGIG (reference sequence). This CDR3 contains 12 residues. Here the CDR3 reads CAWSDTYYGYTF. The CDR3, as DNA: TGTGCCTGGAGTGACACCTACTATGGCTACACCTTC. Full variable domain (outside the CDR3, taken from reference TRBV30 and TRBJ1-2): SQTIHQWPATLVQPVGSPLSLECTVEGTSNPNLYWYRQAAGRGLQLLFYSVGIGQISSEVPQNLSASRPQDRQFILSSKKLLLSDSGFYLCAWSDTYYGYTFGSGTRLTVV.

This clone was counted between two and nine times. This chain connects TRBV4-1 to TRBJ2-1; D is perhaps TRBD2 (7 bases). CDR1 MGHRA and CDR2 YSYEKL come from the germline V gene. The CDR3 consists of 16 residues. V was shortened by 0 bases and J by 7 bases, with 16 bases between the two germline ends. The DNA of the CDR3 is TGCGCCAGCAGCCAAGATACGGGGGAGGGGGGAAATGAGCAGTTCTTC. Amino acids: CASSQDTGEGGNEQFF.

The table lists this clone with a few counts. The CDR3 DNA sequence: TGTGCCAGCTCACCAAGGTCCCTAGGGGCAGGAGGAAACACCATATATTTT. It is translated as CASSPRSLGAGGNTIYF. The V gene is TRBV18, the J gene TRBJ1-3; D possibly corresponds to TRBD1 (5 bases). The germline V and J ends were trimmed by 2 bases and 4 bases, with 18 bases remaining between them. This CDR3 is 17 amino acids long. Germline CDR1 and CDR2: KGHSH and LQKENI.

The rearrangement links TRBV5-1 to TRBJ2-3; the D gene is possibly TRBD1 (6 bases). The CDR3 is 14 amino acids. Trimming cost V 4 bases and J 5 bases, with 14 bases left between them. The V gene's germline CDR1 is SGHRS and CDR2 YFSETQ. This chain's CDR3 is CASSQDSRVDTQYF. Written as DNA, the CDR3 is TGCGCCAGCAGCCAGGACAGTAGGGTAGATACGCAGTATTTT. The full variable domain, completed using reference TRBV5-1 and TRBJ2-3, is KAGVTQTPRYLIKTRGQQVTLSCSPISGHRSVSWYQQTPGQGLQFLFEYFSETQRNKGNFPGRFSGRQFSNSRSEMNVSTLELGDSALYLCASSQDSRVDTQYFGPGTRLTVL.

CDR3 residues: CASSPHTGSSGNTIYF. The DNA of the CDR3 is TGTGCCAGCAGTCCCCACACAGGGAGCTCTGGAAACACCATATATTTT. J is TRBJ1-3 and V is TRBV28, with D possibly TRBD1 on 6 matching bases. Germline assignment: CDR1 MDHEN and CDR2 SYDVKM. Between the trimmed V and J ends, which lost 5 bases and 0 bases, there was a span of 14 bases. The CDR3 covers 16 residues.

The chain links TRBV6-5 to TRBJ2-7; D is undetermined. V gave up 5 bases and J gave up 5 bases, with 13 bases separating them. Germline CDR1 and CDR2: MNHEY and SVGAGI. The CDR3 totals 13 residues. The CDR3 protein is CASSLSVEDEQYF. The CDR3, as DNA: TGTGCCAGCAGTCTTTCCGTTGAGGACGAGCAGTACTTC.

This chain joins TRBV19 and TRBJ1-2; weak D call: TRBD1 (6 bases). The V end lost 6 bases, the J end lost 7 bases, and 12 bases lay between the germline ends. The CDR3 is 12 residues long. In germline, CDR1 is LNHDA, CDR2 SQIVND (reference sequence). DNA for the CDR3: TGTGCCAGTAGAAACAGGGTTGGTGGCTACACCTTC. It encodes CASRNRVGGYTF.

The chain has TRBV6-6 and TRBJ2-7, with TRBD2 identical over 12 bases. The trim removed 1 base at V and 5 bases at J, leaving 3 bases unmatched. The CDR3 covers 15 residues. Germline assignment: CDR1 MNHNY and CDR2 SVGAGI (reference sequence). The CDR3 loop reads CASSYYGLAGNEQYF. For the CDR3, the DNA is TGTGCCAGCAGTTACTACGGACTAGCGGGAAACGAGCAGTACTTC.

The rearrangement joins TRBV6-1 to TRBJ1-1; the D gene is possibly TRBD1 (6 bases). CDR1 is MNHNS, CDR2 SASEGT, per germline. The CDR3 runs to 13 residues. V shed 6 bases and J shed 1 base, with 9 bases lying between them. DNA for the CDR3: TGTGCCAGCAGCAACAGGGAGAACACTGAAGCTTTCTTT. The encoded protein is CASSNRENTEAFF.

The chain uses TRBV7-8 and TRBJ2-5, with TRBD2 matching over 10 bases. The germline CDR1 and CDR2 sequences are SGHVS and FQNEAQ. This CDR3 comprises 16 residues. The V and J ends lost 5 bases and 0 bases, in that order; junction bases with no gene match: 6. CDR3 in DNA: TGTGCCAGCAGCCTGGGACTAGCGCAGTACCAAGAGACCCAGTACTTC. Amino acid sequence: CASSLGLAQYQETQYF.

The genes are TRBV7-8 and TRBJ1-5, with D possibly TRBD1 on 5 matching bases. The germline V gene encodes CDR1 SGHVS and CDR2 FQNEAQ. V shed 1 base and J shed 4 bases, with 11 bases lying between them. This CDR3 has 15 amino acids. The CDR3 sequence is CASSLGWRGNQPQHF. The DNA for the CDR3 is TGTGCCAGCAGCTTAGGGTGGCGGGGGAATCAGCCCCAGCATTTT.

The CDR3 DNA reads TGCGCCAGCAGCCAAGATTCAATTAGCGGGGGAGAGACCCAGTACTTC. Translation: CASSQDSISGGETQYF. The chain employs TRBV4-3 and TRBJ2-5; 9 bases fit TRBD2. Germline assignment: CDR1 LGHNA and CDR2 YSLEER. With V trimmed by 0 bases and J by 4 bases, 6 bases remained unmatched. The CDR3 is 16 residues long.

The genes are TRBV7-2 and TRBJ2-1, with 7 bases fitting TRBD1. Trimming removed 5 bases from V and 8 bases from J; junction bases left unmatched: 6. Germline V gives CDR1 SGHTA, CDR2 FQGNSA. The CDR3 loop spans 13 amino acids. The CDR3 spells CASSVRGGHEQFF. As DNA, the CDR3 is TGTGCCAGCAGCGTTAGAGGGGGCCATGAGCAGTTCTTC.

In its sample, this clone was seen a few times. This chain links TRBV7-9 with TRBJ1-5; 7 bases are a match to TRBD1. This CDR3 region has 14 residues. The ends lost 4 bases at V and 7 bases at J; junction bases unmatched: 7. Germline assignment: CDR1 SEHNR and CDR2 FQNEAQ (reference sequence). The CDR3 sequence is CASSSPRGEQPQHF. The CDR3 DNA sequence: TGTGCCAGCAGCTCTCCCAGGGGGGAGCAGCCCCAGCATTTT.

V and J are TRBV5-1 and TRBJ2-2; no reliable D call. CDR1 is SGHRS and CDR2 is YFSETQ in the germline V gene. This CDR3 is 12 amino acids long. Trimming shortened V by 4 bases and J by 6 bases, and 7 bases separated the two germline ends. CDR3 bases: TGCGCCAGCAGCGAGCTTCCCGGGGAGCTGTTTTTT. Protein: CASSELPGELFF. Full variable domain (rest looked up from reference TRBV5-1 and TRBJ2-2): KAGVTQTPRYLIKTRGQQVTLSCSPISGHRSVSWYQQTPGQGLQFLFEYFSETQRNKGNFPGRFSGRQFSNSRSEMNVSTLELGDSALYLCASSELPGELFFGEGSRLTVL.

The rearrangement uses TRBV5-1 and TRBJ2-7, with D perhaps matching TRBD1 (6 bases). The V gene's germline CDR1 is SGHRS and CDR2 YFSETQ. The CDR3 covers 14 residues. Trimming left V 2 bases short and J 3 bases short, with 12 bases between. Here the CDR3 DNA reads TGCGCCAGCAGCTTCCGGGACACCAACTACGAGCAGTACTTC. This encodes CASSFRDTNYEQYF.

The chain couples TRBV2 to TRBJ2-7; 9 bases are shared with TRBD2. There are 15 residues in the CDR3. Germline CDR1 SNHLY, CDR2 FYNNEI. The ends lost 11 bases at V and 6 bases at J; junction bases unmatched: 17. The CDR3 nucleotides are TGTGCCTGCGAACTTCGGACTAGCGCCGGTTTCGAGCAGTACTTC. This encodes CACELRTSAGFEQYF.

This chain links TRBV25-1 with TRBJ1-4; D possibly corresponds to TRBD1 (5 bases). The CDR3 totals 15 residues. Trimming shortened V by 2 bases and J by 3 bases, and 10 bases separated the two germline ends. Germline-derived CDR1 and CDR2 are MGHDK and SYGVNS. This CDR3 is CASSEAAGANEKLFF. In DNA, the CDR3 is TGTGCCAGCAGTGAAGCGGCGGGGGCTAATGAAAAACTGTTTTTT.

V usage is TRBV19 and J usage is TRBJ2-6; TRBD1 agrees at 7 bases. The germline V gene has CDR1 LNHDA and CDR2 SQIVND (reference sequence). The CDR3 contains 14 residues. Unmatched junction bases numbered 3, after V lost 8 bases and J lost 2 bases. CDR3 DNA sequence: TGTGCCAGTGAAACAGGGGCTGGGGCCAACGTCCTGACTTTC. Translated, it gives CASETGAGANVLTF.

The rearrangement joins TRBV27 to TRBJ2-5; TRBD1 might be the D (5 bases). This CDR3 spans 15 amino acids. Per germline, CDR1 MNHEY and CDR2 SMNVEV (reference sequence). The ends were cut back, 1 base at V and 5 bases at J, with 14 bases in the middle. CDR3 loop: CASSLWGGTRETQYF. CDR3 coding DNA: TGTGCCAGCAGTTTATGGGGCGGAACTCGGGAGACCCAGTACTTC.

This chain connects TRBV28 to TRBJ2-1, with TRBD1 as a possible D gene (6 bases). The CDR3 has 15 amino acids. The V gene's germline CDR1 is MDHEN and CDR2 SYDVKM. Trimming pared 6 bases from V and 2 bases from J, leaving 14 bases between. CDR3 nucleotide sequence: TGTGCCAGCAGATCCCACTCAGGGGCCTACAATGAGCAGTTCTTC. It translates to CASRSHSGAYNEQFF.